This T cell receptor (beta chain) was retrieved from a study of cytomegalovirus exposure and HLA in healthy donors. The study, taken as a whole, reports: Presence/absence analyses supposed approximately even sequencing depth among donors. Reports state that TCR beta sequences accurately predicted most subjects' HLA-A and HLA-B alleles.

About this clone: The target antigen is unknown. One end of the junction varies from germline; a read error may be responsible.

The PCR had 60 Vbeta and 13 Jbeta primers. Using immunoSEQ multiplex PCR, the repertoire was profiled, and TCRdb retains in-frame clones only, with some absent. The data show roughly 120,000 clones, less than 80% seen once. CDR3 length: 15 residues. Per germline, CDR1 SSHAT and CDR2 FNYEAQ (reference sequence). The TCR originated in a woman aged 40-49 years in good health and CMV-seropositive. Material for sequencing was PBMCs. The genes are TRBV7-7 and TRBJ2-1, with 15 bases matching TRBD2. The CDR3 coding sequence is TGTGCTAGCAGCTCGGGACTAGCGGGGGGTAGTGAGCAGTTCTTC. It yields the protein CASSSGLAGGSEQFF.